Listed below are T cell receptor beta chains from one sample, sequenced in a study of OX40 agonist ivuxolimab in advanced cancers. Generated by immunoSEQ multiplex PCR, the TCRdb table keeps only in-frame clones and is missing some. The sample includes over 45,000 clones, around nine tenths seen only once; the top ten take around a third. The sequencing used CD4+ or CD8+ T cells sorted from blood, collected in a trial of the OX40 agonist ivuxolimab. These receptors came from an adult with an advanced solid tumor such as melanoma, head and neck, liver or kidney cancer. Each CDR3 is given with its conserved first and last residue. Each record gives: V gene, D gene, clone size, J gene, CDR3 protein, CDR3 DNA. A D gene is named only where the DNA matches it firmly. Only part of the rows carry a size: once, few, many, or a class if the clone is expanded.

V gene: TRBV30; D gene: -; clone size: -; J gene: TRBJ1-1; CDR3 protein: CAWRETGNTEAFF; CDR3 DNA: TGTGCCTGGAGAGAAACGGGGAACACTGAAGCTTTCTTT
V gene: TRBV25-1; D gene: -; clone size: -; J gene: TRBJ2-1; CDR3 protein: CASSGSSWDEQFF; CDR3 DNA: TGTGCCAGCAGTGGGTCCTCGTGGGACGAGCAGTTCTTC
V gene: TRBV9; D gene: -; clone size: -; J gene: TRBJ2-5; CDR3 protein: CASSAGIVETQYF; CDR3 DNA: TGTGCCAGCAGCGCTGGGATCGTGGAGACCCAGTACTTC
V gene: TRBV7-9; D gene: -; clone size: once; J gene: TRBJ2-7; CDR3 protein: CASSLVQNYEQYF; CDR3 DNA: TGTGCCAGCAGCTTAGTACAAAACTACGAGCAGTACTTC
V gene: TRBV5-6; D gene: -; clone size: -; J gene: TRBJ1-2; CDR3 protein: CASSLALWGLVPYGYTF; CDR3 DNA: TGTGCCAGCAGCTTGGCCTTATGGGGGCTGGTCCCCTATGGCTACACCTTC
V gene: TRBV27; D gene: -; clone size: -; J gene: TRBJ2-3; CDR3 protein: CASSPHRTDTQYF; CDR3 DNA: TGTGCCAGCAGTCCACATCGCACAGATACGCAGTATTTT
V gene: TRBV7-9; D gene: TRBD2; clone size: -; J gene: TRBJ2-1; CDR3 protein: CASRGIGTSGRAPYNEQFF; CDR3 DNA: TGTGCCAGCCGGGGGATTGGGACTAGCGGGAGGGCTCCATACAATGAGCAGTTCTTC
V gene: TRBV6-1; D gene: -; clone size: -; J gene: TRBJ1-3; CDR3 protein: CASIPRGSSGNTIYF; CDR3 DNA: TGTGCCAGCATTCCCCGTGGGAGCTCTGGAAACACCATATATTTT
V gene: TRBV7-9; D gene: -; clone size: -; J gene: TRBJ2-1; CDR3 protein: CASSPRPGDSNEQFF; CDR3 DNA: TGTGCCAGCAGCCCCCGACCGGGAGACTCCAATGAGCAGTTCTTC
V gene: TRBV6-5; D gene: -; clone size: few; J gene: TRBJ2-5; CDR3 protein: CASSYSSGQETQYF; CDR3 DNA: TGTGCCAGCAGTTACTCTAGCGGCCAAGAGACCCAGTACTTC
V gene: TRBV5-4; D gene: TRBD1; clone size: -; J gene: TRBJ1-2; CDR3 protein: CASSTGGTGGIRYGYTF; CDR3 DNA: TGTGCCAGCAGCACTGGGGGGACAGGGGGCATTCGGTATGGCTACACCTTC
V gene: TRBV7-8; D gene: TRBD1; clone size: -; J gene: TRBJ2-7; CDR3 protein: CASSLGQGAYEQYF; CDR3 DNA: TGTGCCAGCAGCTTAGGACAGGGGGCATACGAGCAGTACTTC
V gene: TRBV7-8; D gene: -; clone size: -; J gene: TRBJ1-1; CDR3 protein: CASSWGGNTEAFF; CDR3 DNA: TGTGCCAGCAGCTGGGGGGGGAACACTGAAGCTTTCTTT
V gene: TRBV14; D gene: -; clone size: few; J gene: TRBJ1-5; CDR3 protein: CASSHLNQPQHF; CDR3 DNA: TGTGCCAGCAGCCACCTCAATCAGCCCCAGCATTTT
V gene: TRBV2; D gene: -; clone size: -; J gene: TRBJ2-7; CDR3 protein: CASSGGATSSYEQYF; CDR3 DNA: TGTGCCAGCAGTGGGGGGGCAACGTCCTCCTACGAGCAGTACTTC